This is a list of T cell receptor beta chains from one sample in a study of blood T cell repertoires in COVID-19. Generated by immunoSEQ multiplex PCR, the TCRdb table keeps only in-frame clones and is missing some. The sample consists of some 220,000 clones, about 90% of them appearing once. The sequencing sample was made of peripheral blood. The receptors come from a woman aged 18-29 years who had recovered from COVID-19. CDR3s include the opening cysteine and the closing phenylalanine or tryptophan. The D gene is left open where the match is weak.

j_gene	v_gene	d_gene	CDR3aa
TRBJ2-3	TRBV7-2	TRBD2	CASSLAGEADTQYF
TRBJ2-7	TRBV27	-	CASSALGRESSYEQYF
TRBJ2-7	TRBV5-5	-	CASSAPTREIAYEQYF
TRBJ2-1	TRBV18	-	CASSPRLEDTSYNEQFF
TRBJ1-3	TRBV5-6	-	CASSLGGRTGLNTIYF
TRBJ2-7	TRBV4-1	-	CASSQVHNFLTYEQYF
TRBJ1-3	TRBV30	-	CAWSTGSLPANTIYF
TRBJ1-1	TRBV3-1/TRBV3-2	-	CASSTRGRNTEAFF
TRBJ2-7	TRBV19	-	CASSTKDSYEQYF
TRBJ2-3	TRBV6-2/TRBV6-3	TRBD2	CASSYPGTSGSSDTQYF
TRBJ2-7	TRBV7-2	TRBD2	CASSLEGGLARTYYEQYF
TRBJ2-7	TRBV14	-	CASSHAAGSLSYEQYF
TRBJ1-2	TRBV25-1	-	CASSDRTQGNYGYTF
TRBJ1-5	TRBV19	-	CASSTTDISTQPQHF
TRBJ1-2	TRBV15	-	CATVPGGGKDYGYTF
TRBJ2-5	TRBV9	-	CASSPGVLAQETQYF
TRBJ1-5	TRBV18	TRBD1	CASSPGTGGNQPQHF
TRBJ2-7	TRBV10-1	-	CASSEPSGSLHEQYF
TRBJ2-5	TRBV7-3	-	CASSLNREETQYF
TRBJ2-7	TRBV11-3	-	CASSFYPGDEQYF
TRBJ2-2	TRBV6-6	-	CASRRLVVNSGELFF
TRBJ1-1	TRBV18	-	CASSPPADSSVAFF
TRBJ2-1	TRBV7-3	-	CASSLSRSGNEQFF
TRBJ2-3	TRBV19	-	CASNARQFTDTQYF
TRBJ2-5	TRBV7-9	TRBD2	CASSLRSVGGRARETQYF
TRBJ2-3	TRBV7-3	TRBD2	CASSPSGGDTQYF
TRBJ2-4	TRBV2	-	CASSDTGTKNIQYF
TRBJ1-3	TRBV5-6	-	CASSLGEGSSGNTIYF
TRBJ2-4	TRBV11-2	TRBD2	CASSSQTSAKAKNIQYF
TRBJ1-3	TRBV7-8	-	CASSLGAGVAGNTIYF
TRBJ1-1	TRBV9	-	CASSVGTNTEAFF
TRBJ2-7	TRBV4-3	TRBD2	CASSPSGSYEQYF
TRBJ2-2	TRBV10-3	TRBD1	CAIRGRGLTGELFF
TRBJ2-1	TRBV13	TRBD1	CASSLGQGSYNEQFF
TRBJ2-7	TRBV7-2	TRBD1	CASSFTGAYEQYF
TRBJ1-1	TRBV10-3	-	CAIRGLLNTEAFF
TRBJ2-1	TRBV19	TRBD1	CASSIRDRGHNEQFF
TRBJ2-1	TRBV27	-	CASSPDRFNNEQFF
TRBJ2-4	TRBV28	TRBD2	CASSHPGTSRRNIQYF
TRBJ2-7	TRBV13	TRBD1	CASSTTGTANYEQYF
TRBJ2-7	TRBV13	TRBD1	CASSLGTGTYEQYF
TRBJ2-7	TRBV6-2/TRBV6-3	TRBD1	CASSSPDRGVYEQYF
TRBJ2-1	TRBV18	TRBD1	CASSPPQGAYNEQFF
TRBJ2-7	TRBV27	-	CASSLVPPGEQYF
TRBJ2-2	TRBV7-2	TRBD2	CASSFPAEAGGPSGELFF
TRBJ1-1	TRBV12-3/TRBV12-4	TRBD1	CASRMTGGTEAFF
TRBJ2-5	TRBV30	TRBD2	CAWRRTSRQVGETQYF
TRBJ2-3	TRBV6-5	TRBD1	CASSRGQGGTDTQYF
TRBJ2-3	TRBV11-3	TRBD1	CASSEDRSSTDTQYF
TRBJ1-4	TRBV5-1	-	CASSLAGREGEKLFF
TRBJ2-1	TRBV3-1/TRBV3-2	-	CASSPRIAVLNEQFF
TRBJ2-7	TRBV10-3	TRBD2	CAISDGLAGDEQYF
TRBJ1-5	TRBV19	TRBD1	CASSIRHTGARGQPQHF
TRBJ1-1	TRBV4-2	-	CASSQAAGWTTEAFF